These 18 T cell receptor beta chains were all obtained from the same sample, sequenced in a study of cytomegalovirus exposure and HLA in healthy donors. PCR primers comprised 60 Vbeta and 13 Jbeta primers. The method was immunoSEQ multiplex PCR; TCRdb's version includes in-frame clones alone and lacks a portion of them. This table holds about 180,000 clones, around 80% found once. The sample comprised PBMCs. All receptors derive from a boy under 10 years old in good health and CMV-seronegative.

The chain uses TRBV21-1 and TRBJ2-7; TRBD2, the table's D call, was not compared with the DNA. TRBV21-1 is a known pseudogene. CDR3 length: 16 amino acids. The CDR3 DNA is TGTGCCAGCAGCAAAGCAATACGGGGGGGCATCTACGAGCAGTACGTC. Residues: CASSKAIRGGIYEQYV.

V is TRBV4-3 and J is TRBJ2-7; 7 positions match TRBD2. Trimming removed 3 bases from V and 5 bases from J; junction bases left unmatched: 7. The length of the CDR3 is 14 residues. Germline loops: CDR1 LGHNA, CDR2 YSLEER. The CDR3 spells CASSQGGSINEQYF. CDR3 coding DNA: TGCGCCAGCAGCCAGGGGGGGAGCATCAACGAGCAGTACTTC.

The table lists this clone with a count of one. This sequence joins TRBV11-2 and TRBJ1-4; D remains unclear. Germline CDR1 and CDR2: SGHAT and FQNNGV. This CDR3 contains 18 residues. The V end lost 5 bases, the J end lost 0 bases, and 19 bases lay between the germline ends. The CDR3 coding sequence is TGTGCCAGCAGCCCACCGACCCGACACGGTGCAACTAATGAAAAACTGTTTTTT. It is translated as CASSPPTRHGATNEKLFF.

This chain links TRBV14 with TRBJ1-2; weak D call: TRBD1 (6 bases). Germline V gives CDR1 SGHDN, CDR2 FVKESK. The length of the CDR3 is 14 residues. The ends were cut back, 1 base at V and 2 bases at J, with 8 bases in the middle. CDR3 DNA sequence: TGTGCCAGCAGCCAAGGAGGGGGAAACTATGGCTACACCTTC. Amino acids: CASSQGGGNYGYTF.

The chain's CDR3 is CASSWGTSGYNEQFF. The CDR3 bases are TGTGCCAGCAGCTGGGGGACTAGCGGTTACAATGAGCAGTTCTTC. V gene TRBV11-3 combines with J gene TRBJ2-1; 11 nucleotides match TRBD2. Germline values: CDR1 SGHNT, CDR2 YENEEA. The trim removed 4 bases at V and 4 bases at J, leaving 3 bases unmatched. The CDR3 runs to 15 residues.

V and J are TRBV4-1 and TRBJ2-1; 11 bases line up with TRBD2. The CDR3 covers 16 residues. CDR1 and CDR2 from the germline V gene are MGHRA and YSYEKL. Trimming removed 4 bases from V and 2 bases from J; junction bases left unmatched: 4. The CDR3 loop reads CASSLGLADAYNEQFF. CDR3 in DNA: TGCGCCAGCAGCCTGGGACTAGCGGATGCCTACAATGAGCAGTTCTTC.

The CDR3 sequence: CASSSILRRGEQYV. The CDR3 DNA follows: TGTGCCAGCAGTTCAATTCTTAGGCGCGGCGAGCAGTACGTC. This chain joins TRBV11-3 and TRBJ2-7; D ambiguous. The CDR3 covers 14 residues. CDR1 and CDR2 from the germline V gene are SGHNT and YENEEA. V was shortened by 6 bases and J by 6 bases, with 18 bases between the two germline ends.

In its sample, this clone was seen a few times. The rearrangement uses TRBV7-2 and TRBJ2-6; 8 bases are shared with TRBD1. Germline V gives CDR1 SGHTA, CDR2 FQGNSA. V lost 4 bases to trimming and J lost 1 base; unmatched junction nucleotides: 6. This CDR3 is 17 amino acids long. The CDR3 sequence is CASSSRTGYSGANVLTF. The CDR3, as DNA: TGTGCCAGCAGCTCCAGGACAGGGTATTCTGGGGCCAACGTCCTGACTTTC. Filled out from reference TRBV7-2 and TRBJ2-6, the complete variable domain reads GAGVSQSPSNKVTEKGKDVELRCDPISGHTALYWYRQSLGQGLEFLIYFQGNSAPDKSGLPSDRFSAERTGGSVSTLTIQRTQQEDSAVYLCASSSRTGYSGANVLTFGAGSRLTVL.

This rearrangement joins TRBV4-3 to TRBJ1-6; D is perhaps TRBD1 (6 bases). The CDR3 runs to 15 residues. V dropped 0 bases and J dropped 9 bases, with 12 bases sitting between them. CDR1 LGHNA and CDR2 YSLEER come from the germline V gene. CDR3 in amino acids: CASSQDPGEGSPLHF. The CDR3 coding sequence is TGCGCCAGCAGCCAAGATCCAGGGGAGGGTTCACCCCTCCACTTT.

This rearrangement joins TRBV18 to TRBJ2-5, with D tentatively TRBD2 (6 bases). This CDR3 contains 15 residues. Looked up from germline, CDR1 is KGHSH and CDR2 is LQKENI. Trimming took 6 bases from V and 5 from J, leaving 19 bases between them. The CDR3 reads CASSEGTLQDETQYF. The CDR3, as DNA: TGTGCCAGCTCCGAGGGGACTCTGCAGGACGAGACCCAGTACTTC.

The chain employs TRBV6-1 and TRBJ2-7; D perhaps matches TRBD1 (6 bases). Deletions cut 8 bases from V and 1 base from J, with 9 bases between. Germline V gene data show CDR1 as MNHNS and CDR2 as SASEGT. CDR3 length: 12 amino acids. This CDR3 is CASGGTSYEQYF. CDR3 DNA: TGTGCCAGCGGTGGGACATCCTACGAGCAGTACTTC.

The genes are TRBV5-1 and TRBJ2-7; 8 bases line up with TRBD2. Germline V lookup: CDR1 SGHRS, CDR2 YFSETQ. Trimming took 8 bases from V and 1 from J; bases not matched to a gene: 8. This CDR3 region has 14 residues. CDR3 bases: TGCGCCAGTTCCGGCGGGGGGCCTTCCTACGAGCAGTACGTC. Amino acids: CASSGGGPSYEQYV.

The rearrangement links TRBV5-1 to TRBJ2-1; 7 bases match TRBD2. This CDR3 has 18 amino acids. CDR1 is SGHRS and CDR2 is YFSETQ in the germline V gene. J gave up 0 bases and V 0 bases, and 9 bases lay outside the gene matches. CDR3 DNA: TGCGCCAGCAGCTTGGCGGCCAGCGGGACGAGCTCCTACAATGAGCAGTTCTTC. This gives the protein CASSLAASGTSSYNEQFF.

J is TRBJ2-3 and V is TRBV9; 8 positions match TRBD2. Looked up from germline, CDR1 is SGDLS and CDR2 is YYNGEE. J gave up 6 bases and V 4 bases, and 13 bases lay outside the gene matches. The CDR3 length is 16 residues. The CDR3 DNA reads as TGTGCCAGCAGCCTCAGTCGCCTAGCGGGCGTGGATACGCAGTATTTT. This sequence encodes CASSLSRLAGVDTQYF.

The chain is built from TRBV7-9 and TRBJ1-3; no clear D. Germline CDR1 and CDR2: SEHNR and FQNEAQ (reference sequence). V lost 1 base and J 4 bases, leaving 8 bases between the germline ends. CDR3 length: 14 amino acids. The CDR3 DNA is TGTGCCAGCAGCTTAGGAGGAGACGGAAACACCATATATTTT. It translates to CASSLGGDGNTIYF.

Details on this clone: Other nucleotide sequences in the sample specify the same CDR3. The V gene is TRBV9, the J gene TRBJ2-3, with a weak D call TRBD1 (5 bases). The germline V and J ends were trimmed by 1 base and 3 bases, with 6 bases remaining between them. Germline V lookup: CDR1 SGDLS, CDR2 YYNGEE. This CDR3 is built from 13 residues. The DNA of the CDR3 is TGTGCCAGCAGCGTACCAGGGACAGATACGCAGTATTTT. Its protein product is CASSVPGTDTQYF.

The chain carries TRBV5-1 and TRBJ2-7; 9 nucleotides agree with TRBD1. This CDR3 spans 17 amino acids. V trimming: 4 bases; J trimming: 5 bases; junction bases outside the gene matches: 16. The germline gives CDR1 SGHRS, CDR2 YFSETQ. In nucleotides, the CDR3 is TGCGCCAGCAGCCGCCAGAACCCGGGACAGGGCGGCCACGAGCAGTACTTC. This encodes CASSRQNPGQGGHEQYF.

The V gene is TRBV27, the J gene TRBJ2-5, with 12 bases identical to TRBD2. Germline CDR1 MNHEY, CDR2 SMNVEV (reference sequence). The CDR3 runs 16 residues. J lost 7 bases, V lost 6 bases, and 12 bases had no gene match. CDR3 in DNA: TGTGCCAGCAGCCGCATACTAGCGGGGGGCCAGGGGACCCAGTACTTC. It translates to CASSRILAGGQGTQYF.